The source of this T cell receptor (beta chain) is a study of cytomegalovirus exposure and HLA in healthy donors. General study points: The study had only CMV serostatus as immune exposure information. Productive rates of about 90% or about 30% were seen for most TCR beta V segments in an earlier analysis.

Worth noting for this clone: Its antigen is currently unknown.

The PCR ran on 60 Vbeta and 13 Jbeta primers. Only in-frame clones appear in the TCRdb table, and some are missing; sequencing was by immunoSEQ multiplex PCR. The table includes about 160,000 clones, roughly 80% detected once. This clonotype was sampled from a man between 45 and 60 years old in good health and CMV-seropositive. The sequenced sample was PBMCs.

CDR3 region: CASSLQGSRGYTF. The CDR3 DNA is TGCGCCAGCAGCTTACAGGGAAGTCGCGGCTACACCTTC. V gene TRBV4-1 combines with J gene TRBJ1-2, with D possibly matching TRBD1 (6 bases). The V gene's germline CDR1 is MGHRA and CDR2 YSYEKL. The CDR3 extends over 13 amino acids. V lost 5 bases to trimming and J lost 8 bases, with 15 bases between them.